This T cell receptor beta chain comes out of a study of radiotherapy plus CTLA-4 blockade in lung cancer. Study information: Objective responses were seen in around a sixth of patients, disease control in approximately 30%.

TCRdb's copy holds only in-frame clones and misses some; the assay was immunoSEQ multiplex PCR. The sample holds approximately 110,000 clones, more than 65% seen once. Findings of the study overall: Some TCR clones had been derived from tumors. These clones expanded in peripheral blood after radiotherapy plus ipilimumab. Among reported predictors of response, early blood T cell clone dynamics with interferon-beta performed best.

Concerning this clone itself: The antigen is not known.

The germline V gene encodes CDR1 LGHNA and CDR2 YSLEER. The CDR3 contains 17 residues. The V and J ends lost 4 bases and 5 bases, in that order; junction bases with no gene match: 11. The rearrangement uses TRBV4-3 and TRBJ2-1; 10 bases match TRBD2. This receptor was taken from a human donor with non-small cell lung cancer that progressed on radiotherapy plus ipilimumab. Some clones in this sample may be carry-over from other donors' samples. Here the sequenced sample was peripheral blood, taken from a patient treated with radiotherapy plus ipilimumab. CDR3 nucleotides: TGCGCCAGCAGCCGGCTATTGAGCGGGGGGGCCCACAATGAGCAGTTCTTC. It encodes CASSRLLSGGAHNEQFF.